This T cell receptor beta chain stems from a study of T and B cells in COVID-19 patients. In the study overall: Most recovered patients had mild to moderate COVID-19 treated as outpatients. Median age was approximately 34 years in the recovered cohort and around 62 years in the active-infection cohort.

Trimming cost V 4 bases and J 3 bases; bases outside gene matches: 2. The CDR3 loop spans 15 amino acids. The germline V gene has CDR1 MNHEY and CDR2 SMNVEV (reference sequence). This clonotype has a count of ten or more. Antigen: not known. Each TRB amplification used about 220-500 ng of genomic DNA from blood. Study conclusions and caveats: Clonality of TRB repertoires was high in active COVID-19; recovery brought above-healthy diversity and richness.

Multiplex PCR with BIOMED2 TRB-A/B primer pools amplified TRB rearrangements. TCRdb processed the multiplex PCR reads anew with MiXCR; each CDR3 protein has one entry. The sample contains around 13,000 distinct CDR3 sequences, 25% of which appear only once. This chain joins TRBV27 and TRBJ2-3; TRBD2 agrees at 12 bases. The sequenced material came from blood. This TCR derives from a human donor who had recovered from COVID-19. CDR3 loop: CASSYGTSGTDTQYF. The CDR3 coding sequence is TGTGCCAGCAGTTACGGGACTAGCGGGACAGATACGCAGTATTTT.